This T cell receptor beta chain was captured in a study of blood T cell repertoires in COVID-19. Repertoires were generated with immunoSEQ multiplex PCR, while TCRdb's copy carries only in-frame clones and drops some. Among 90,000 to 100,000 clones listed, 70% to 85% were seen once. This sequence originates from an older woman with acute or convalescent COVID-19. Specimen: peripheral blood.

CDR3 nucleotide sequence: TGTGCCAGCACCATAACAGGGGCCAATTCACCCCTCCACTTT. Translating gives CASTITGANSPLHF. V gene TRBV6-5 combines with J gene TRBJ1-6, with 7 positions matching TRBD1. CDR1 MNHEY and CDR2 SVGAGI come from the germline V gene. The CDR3 contains 14 residues. V dropped 7 bases and J dropped 7; count of bases not matched to a gene: 7.